This is a list of T cell receptor beta chains from one sample in a study of long-term antiretroviral therapy in people with HIV. The repertoire was sequenced with immunoSEQ multiplex PCR; TCRdb's copy has only in-frame clones and lacks some. The data show 20,000 to 30,000 clones, roughly 88% seen once. Sample: unsorted PBMCs, taken 3 years after starting antiretroviral therapy. Receptor source: a man over 45 with HIV. CDR3s include the opening cysteine and the closing phenylalanine or tryptophan. The order of the fields is V gene, J gene, CDR3 protein.

V: TRBV6-5
J: TRBJ2-3
CDR3: CASSRDTASTDTQYF

V: TRBV20-1
J: TRBJ2-7
CDR3: CSARSSYEQYF

V: TRBV10-1
J: TRBJ2-1
CDR3: CASSEFGGAGNEQFF

V: TRBV9
J: TRBJ1-1
CDR3: CASSVGGATEAFF

V: TRBV7-2
J: TRBJ1-2
CDR3: CASSPGPIYHYGYTF

V: TRBV19
J: TRBJ1-4
CDR3: CASGPGNRLNEKLFF

V: TRBV19
J: TRBJ2-7
CDR3: CASSSTGTDIYEQYF

V: TRBV6-1
J: TRBJ2-7
CDR3: CASSERKGDPYEQYF

V: TRBV7-2
J: TRBJ1-2
CDR3: CASSLGGLGGYTF

V: TRBV19
J: TRBJ1-5
CDR3: CASSIGQGARQPQHF

V: TRBV2
J: TRBJ1-1
CDR3: CASSVQGTEAFF

V: TRBV7-2
J: TRBJ2-5
CDR3: CASSSTVQGSETQYF

V: TRBV14
J: TRBJ2-5
CDR3: CASSQVAAMKTQYF

V: TRBV10-3
J: TRBJ2-3
CDR3: CATQDTDTQYF

V: TRBV2
J: TRBJ2-1
CDR3: CARTLAGSWYNEQFF

V: TRBV27
J: TRBJ2-1
CDR3: CASSYSGGYNEQFF

V: TRBV5-4
J: TRBJ2-2
CDR3: CASSSDRYTGELFF

V: TRBV10-2
J: TRBJ2-2
CDR3: CASSEFWQVGTGELFF

V: TRBV7-9
J: TRBJ2-1
CDR3: CASSIGTSDYNEQFF

V: TRBV20-1
J: TRBJ2-7
CDR3: CSAVPYEQYF

V: TRBV29-1
J: TRBJ1-2
CDR3: CSVVLLPLGQYGYTF

V: TRBV14
J: TRBJ2-1
CDR3: CASSHRDRDNEQFF

V: TRBV2
J: TRBJ1-6
CDR3: CASGGPSVNSPLHF

V: TRBV9
J: TRBJ1-5
CDR3: CASSVGGGRDQPQHF

V: TRBV2
J: TRBJ1-2
CDR3: CASWGASGYTF

V: TRBV25-1
J: TRBJ1-2
CDR3: CASSGLDRGVGYTF

V: TRBV7-8
J: TRBJ1-5
CDR3: CASSLRGKLQLSNQPQHF

V: TRBV28
J: TRBJ1-6
CDR3: CASSLSPRAWLDSPLHF

V: TRBV12-5
J: TRBJ1-5
CDR3: CASGWYVAQHF

V: TRBV6-5
J: TRBJ1-6
CDR3: CASSYAVNSPLHF

V: TRBV27
J: TRBJ2-1
CDR3: CASSFPLPAGGPYEQFF

V: TRBV28
J: TRBJ1-3
CDR3: CASRGDLSGNTIYF